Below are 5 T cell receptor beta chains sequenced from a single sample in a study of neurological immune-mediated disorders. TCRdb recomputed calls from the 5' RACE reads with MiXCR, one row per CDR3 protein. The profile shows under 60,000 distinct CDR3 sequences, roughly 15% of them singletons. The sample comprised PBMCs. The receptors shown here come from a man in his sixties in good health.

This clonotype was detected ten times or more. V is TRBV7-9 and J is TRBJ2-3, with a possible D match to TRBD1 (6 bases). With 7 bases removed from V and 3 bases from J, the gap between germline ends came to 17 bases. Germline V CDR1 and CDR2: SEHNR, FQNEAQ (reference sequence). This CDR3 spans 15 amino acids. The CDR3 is CASNGQSEGTDTQYF. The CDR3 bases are TGTGCCAGCAACGGACAGTCAGAGGGGACAGATACGCAGTATTTT.

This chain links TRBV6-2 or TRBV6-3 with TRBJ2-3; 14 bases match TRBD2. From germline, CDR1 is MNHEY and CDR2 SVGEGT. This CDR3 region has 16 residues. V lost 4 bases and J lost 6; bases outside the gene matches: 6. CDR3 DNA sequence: TGTGCCAGCAGTTCCGGGACTAGCGGGAGATTCGATACGCAGTATTTT. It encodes CASSSGTSGRFDTQYF.

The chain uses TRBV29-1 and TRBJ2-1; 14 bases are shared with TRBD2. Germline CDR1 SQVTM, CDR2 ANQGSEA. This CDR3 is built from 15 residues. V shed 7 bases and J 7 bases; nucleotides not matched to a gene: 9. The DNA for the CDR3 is TGCAGCGGTTACCCGACTAGCGGGAGGGGTAATGAGCAGTTCTTC. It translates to CSGYPTSGRGNEQFF.

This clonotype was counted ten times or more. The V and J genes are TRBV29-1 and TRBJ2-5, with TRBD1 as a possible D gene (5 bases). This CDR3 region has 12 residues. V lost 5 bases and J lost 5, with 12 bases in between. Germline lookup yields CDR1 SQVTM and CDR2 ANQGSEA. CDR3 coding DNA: TGCAGCGTTCCCAGGGTCCGCGAGACCCAGTACTTC. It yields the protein CSVPRVRETQYF.

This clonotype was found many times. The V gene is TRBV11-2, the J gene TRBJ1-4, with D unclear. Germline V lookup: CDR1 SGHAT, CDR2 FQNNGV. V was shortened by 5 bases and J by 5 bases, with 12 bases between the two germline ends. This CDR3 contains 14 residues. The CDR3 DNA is TGTGCCAGCAGCGCCCCCGGGCGCAATGAAAAACTGTTTTTT. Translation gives CASSAPGRNEKLFF.